The count of the clone carrying this T cell receptor beta chain is one. The data stem from a study of shared T cell receptors in the human thymus. Using immunoSEQ multiplex PCR, the repertoire was profiled, and TCRdb retains in-frame clones only, with some absent. Of about 500,000 clones listed, more than 75% are singletons. Germline V lookup: CDR1 MDHEN, CDR2 SYDVKM. J lost 4 bases, V lost 5 bases, and 9 bases had no gene match. The CDR3 totals 15 residues. The same sample was also studied in work on human thymus T cells.

The rearrangement joins TRBV28 to TRBJ2-7; 9 nucleotides match TRBD1. The sample consisted of thymocytes. The TCR sequence derives from a boy under three years old with a congenital heart defect. The CDR3 loop is CASSLRQGGRYEQYF. CDR3 nucleotides: TGTGCCAGCAGTCTCAGACAGGGGGGGAGGTACGAGCAGTACTTC.